This passage covers 26 T cell receptor beta chains from one sample sequenced in a study of vaccination and CD4 T cells after COVID-19. Oncomine TCR Beta short-read sequencing was applied to DNA from cultured CD4+ T cells. TCRdb called the PCR reads again in MiXCR, with one record for every CDR3 protein. Altogether some 26,000 distinct CDR3 sequences are present, 67% being singletons, with the ten largest covering roughly 16%. These receptors are not linked to any known antigen. The treatment denotes: approximately nine-day PBMC culture with coronavirus spike peptide pools or control peptides (ViraFEST assay). Specimen: CD4+ T cells from blood, cultured in vitro, collected after SARS-CoV-2 vaccination. Receptor source: a human donor who received a COVID-19 vaccine.

V usage is TRBV6-1 and J usage is TRBJ2-7; 8 nucleotides align to TRBD1. Germline V gives CDR1 MNHNS, CDR2 SASEGT. This CDR3 spans 14 amino acids. J was trimmed by 3 bases and V by 7 bases; bases with no gene match: 8. The CDR3 DNA reads TGTGCCAGCACCCCAGGACAGGGCCGCTACGAGCAGTACTTC. Residues: CASTPGQGRYEQYF.

The genes are TRBV6-2 or TRBV6-3 and TRBJ2-7; D is uncertain. Germline V gene lookup returns CDR1 MNHEY and CDR2 SVGEGT. The CDR3 contains 13 residues. V lost 5 bases to trimming and J lost 1 base, with 9 bases between them. The CDR3 DNA reads as TGTGCCAGCAGTCGGGTCAGTTCCTACGAGCAGTACTTC. It codes for CASSRVSSYEQYF.

The V gene is TRBV27, the J gene TRBJ1-1, with a possible D match to TRBD1 (5 bases). The V end lost 6 bases, the J end lost 9 bases, and 17 bases lay between the germline ends. The CDR3 covers 13 residues. The V gene's germline CDR1 is MNHEY and CDR2 SMNVEV (reference sequence). The DNA for the CDR3 is TGTGCCAGCAGCCCTCAAAGGTGGGGGAAAGCTTTCTTT. As protein: CASSPQRWGKAFF.

The chain combines TRBV6-5 with TRBJ1-1; D is unresolved. Trimming pared 3 bases from V and 1 base from J, leaving 9 bases between. The germline V gene has CDR1 MNHEY and CDR2 SVGAGI. The CDR3 totals 14 residues. The CDR3 bases are TGTGCCAGCAGTTATCGACGAGAGAACACTGAAGCTTTCTTT. This encodes CASSYRRENTEAFF.

The chain uses TRBV19 and TRBJ2-7, with D unclear. This CDR3 comprises 12 residues. V was pared by 6 bases and J by 7 bases, with 13 bases between. The germline V gene has CDR1 LNHDA and CDR2 SQIVND (reference sequence). Written as DNA, the CDR3 is TGTGCCAGTAGCCAGGACCTAGGAGAGCAGTACTTC. It translates to CASSQDLGEQYF.

This clonotype was seen a few times. The chain recombines TRBV28 with TRBJ1-5, with D perhaps TRBD1 (6 bases). CDR1 MDHEN and CDR2 SYDVKM come from the germline V gene. CDR3 length: 14 amino acids. The V gene lost 3 bases and the J gene lost 7 bases, with 13 bases spanning the gap. This CDR3 is CASSFGGAHQPQHF. As DNA, the CDR3 is TGTGCCAGCAGTTTCGGGGGGGCACACCAGCCCCAGCATTTT.

The chain joins TRBV7-2 to TRBJ1-2; D is unresolved. The CDR3 consists of 13 residues. Trimming removed 0 bases at V and 7 bases at J, with 9 bases between. CDR1 is SGHTA and CDR2 is FQGNSA in the germline V gene. The CDR3 bases are TGTGCCAGCAGCTTAGCGGATGACACTGGCTACACCTTC. It yields the protein CASSLADDTGYTF.

Relative to its sample, this clonotype is medium-sized. In nucleotides, the CDR3 is TGCAGTGCTAGTCTCCCTCAGCAGCGTAGCACAGATACGCAGTATTTT. Protein sequence: CSASLPQQRSTDTQYF. The chain joins TRBV20-1 to TRBJ2-3; D is ambiguous. The V end was cut by 3 bases, the J end by 0 bases, with 16 bases between. CDR1 DFQATT and CDR2 SNEGSKA come from the germline V gene (reference sequence). The CDR3 extends over 16 amino acids.

This chain connects TRBV19 to TRBJ2-2, with TRBD2 matching 8 bases. Germline-derived CDR1 and CDR2 are LNHDA and SQIVND (reference sequence). V shed 4 bases, J shed 1 base, and the junction held 2 bases outside the gene matches. The CDR3 is 15 residues long. The CDR3 region has the DNA TGTGCCAGTAGTACAAGCGGGGGGAACACCGGGGAGCTGTTTTTT. Its translation: CASSTSGGNTGELFF.

The chain joins TRBV7-6 to TRBJ1-1; 7 nucleotides match TRBD1. The CDR3 has 13 amino acids. Germline loops: CDR1 SGHVS, CDR2 FNYEAQ. V lost 4 bases and J lost 5; bases outside the gene matches: 4. CDR3 residues: CASSSSRGTEAFF. CDR3 coding DNA: TGTGCCAGCAGCTCTAGCAGGGGGACTGAAGCTTTCTTT.

The rearrangement links TRBV27 to TRBJ2-3; tentatively, D is TRBD1 (6 bases). Trimming stripped 2 bases from V and 6 bases from J, with 15 bases between. Germline V gives CDR1 MNHEY, CDR2 SMNVEV (reference sequence). The CDR3 runs to 15 residues. The CDR3 here is CASSLVQGIKDTQYF. CDR3 nucleotide sequence: TGTGCCAGCAGTTTAGTTCAGGGGATAAAGGATACGCAGTATTTT.

This chain connects TRBV19 to TRBJ2-3; D may be TRBD1 (5 bases). There are 16 residues in the CDR3. The germline V gene encodes CDR1 LNHDA and CDR2 SQIVND (reference sequence). The V end lost 3 bases, the J end lost 3 bases, and 16 bases lay between the germline ends. This chain's CDR3 is CASSMADTSRTDTQYF. Here the CDR3 DNA reads TGTGCCAGTAGTATGGCGGACACATCGAGGACAGATACGCAGTATTTT.

This clonotype was detected a few times. V gene TRBV6-1 combines with J gene TRBJ1-5; D gene unclear. The CDR3 has 14 amino acids. The germline V and J ends were trimmed by 6 bases and 4 bases, with 13 bases remaining between them. CDR1 is MNHNS, CDR2 SASEGT, per germline. CDR3 sequence: CASSQRRDNQPQHF. The CDR3 coding sequence is TGTGCCAGCAGCCAACGGAGGGATAATCAGCCCCAGCATTTT.

The rearrangement joins TRBV30 to TRBJ1-5; 9 nucleotides match TRBD1. This CDR3 is built from 15 residues. The germline CDR1 and CDR2 sequences are GTSNPN and SVGIG (reference sequence). The J segment lost 5 bases and the V segment lost 1 base, leaving 6 bases of the junction unmatched. The CDR3 DNA is TGTGCCTGGAGTGCCGGGACAGGGTTATATCAGCCCCAGCATTTT. This translates into CAWSAGTGLYQPQHF.

This sequence joins TRBV12-3 or TRBV12-4 and TRBJ1-1; TRBD1 agrees at 7 bases. This CDR3 spans 14 amino acids. V shed 5 bases and J 1 base; nucleotides not matched to a gene: 4. CDR3 sequence reads: CASSPGTANTEAFF. The CDR3 DNA sequence: TGTGCCAGCAGTCCCGGGACAGCGAACACTGAAGCTTTCTTT.

Only a few counts were recorded for this clonotype. The gene calls are TRBV7-6 and TRBJ2-3; D is unclear. With 2 bases removed from V and 4 bases from J, the gap between germline ends came to 4 bases. The V gene's germline CDR1 is SGHVS and CDR2 FNYEAQ. This CDR3 contains 12 residues. The CDR3 bases are TGTGCCAGCAGCTTAAGTTCAGATACGCAGTATTTT. The encoded protein is CASSLSSDTQYF.

The V and J genes are TRBV6-1 and TRBJ2-7, with D maybe TRBD1 (5 bases). CDR1 is MNHNS and CDR2 is SASEGT in the germline V gene. The V and J ends lost 6 bases and 0 bases respectively, with 9 bases between them. This CDR3 region has 13 residues. Here the CDR3 DNA reads TGTGCCAGCAGGCAGGGTTACTCCTACGAGCAGTACTTC. It encodes CASRQGYSYEQYF.

The V and J genes are TRBV7-9 and TRBJ1-2, with 8 bases lining up with TRBD1. This CDR3 comprises 14 residues. The ends lost 7 bases at V and 7 bases at J; junction bases unmatched: 11. Germline CDR1 is SEHNR and CDR2 is FQNEAQ (reference sequence). CDR3: CASTIMTGALGYTF. The DNA for the CDR3 is TGTGCCAGCACTATTATGACAGGGGCACTTGGCTACACCTTC.

The genes are TRBV5-1 and TRBJ2-7, with 9 nucleotides matching TRBD1. The CDR3 is 15 residues long. The trim removed 3 bases at V and 3 bases at J, leaving 7 bases unmatched. Germline loops: CDR1 SGHRS, CDR2 YFSETQ. The DNA for the CDR3 is TGCGCCAGCAGCTCGGACGGGACAGGGTACTACGAGCAGTACTTC. Residues: CASSSDGTGYYEQYF.

The chain couples TRBV15 to TRBJ1-4; a possible D gene is TRBD1 (6 bases). The CDR3 runs 18 residues. Germline V CDR1 and CDR2: LNHNV, YYDKDF (reference sequence). With 0 bases removed from V and 8 bases from J, the gap between germline ends came to 22 bases. The CDR3 sequence: CATSRDLVGSQGGEKLFF. DNA for the CDR3: TGTGCCACCAGCAGAGATTTGGTGGGGTCACAGGGAGGAGAAAAACTGTTTTTT.

V gene TRBV7-8 combines with J gene TRBJ2-2; no clear D. The germline CDR1 and CDR2 sequences are SGHVS and FQNEAQ. The CDR3 is 15 amino acids. V was clipped by 5 bases and J by 1 base, with 11 bases between them. CDR3 residues: CASSLKRLNTGELFF. The DNA for the CDR3 is TGTGCCAGCAGCCTTAAGAGATTGAACACCGGGGAGCTGTTTTTT.

The chain has TRBV6-2 or TRBV6-3 and TRBJ2-5; no firm D call. V was trimmed by 4 bases and J by 5 bases, leaving 8 bases between them. This CDR3 has 12 amino acids. Germline CDR1 is MNHEY and CDR2 is SVGEGT. CDR3 sequence (DNA): TGTGCCAGCAGTTTTTTCAAGGAGACCCAGTACTTC. It translates to CASSFFKETQYF.

This clonotype was found a few times. The chain employs TRBV27 and TRBJ2-4; 7 bases match TRBD2. The germline CDR1 and CDR2 sequences are MNHEY and SMNVEV (reference sequence). The junction had 3 bases not matched to a gene; V was cut back by 4 bases and J by 6 bases. The CDR3 is 13 amino acids. The CDR3 loop is CASSWASGNIQYF. CDR3 bases: TGTGCCAGCAGTTGGGCTAGCGGAAACATTCAGTACTTC.

The V gene is TRBV6-1, the J gene TRBJ2-2, with D possibly being TRBD1 (6 bases). CDR3 size: 15 residues. Germline CDR1 is MNHNS and CDR2 is SASEGT. V lost 6 bases, J lost 0 bases, and 11 bases lay in between. CDR3 loop: CASSLTGPNTGELFF. As DNA, the CDR3 is TGTGCCAGCAGCCTGACAGGTCCGAACACCGGGGAGCTGTTTTTT.

The V gene is TRBV28, the J gene TRBJ1-2, with D hard to call. Trimming removed 11 bases from V and 8 bases from J, with 15 bases in between. This CDR3 comprises 11 residues. Per the germline V gene, CDR1 is MDHEN and CDR2 is SYDVKM. CDR3 protein: CASSQAEGYTF. CDR3 in DNA: TGTGCCTCCTCCCAGGCGGAAGGCTACACCTTC.

For the CDR3, the DNA is TGTGCCAGCAGCTTAGATCAGCGACTAGCTTATAGCACAGATACGCAGTATTTT. Protein: CASSLDQRLAYSTDTQYF. The chain recombines TRBV7-9 with TRBJ2-3; 7 nucleotides agree with TRBD2. V was pared by 1 base and J by 0 bases, with 10 bases of the junction left unmatched. The CDR3 length is 18 residues. Germline V gives CDR1 SEHNR, CDR2 FQNEAQ (reference sequence).